This T cell receptor beta chain came from a study of CXCR3-negative and CXCR3-positive naive CD8 T cells. As regards this clonotype: Its cognate antigen is unknown.

It was by 5' RACE with UMI labels that the TRB cDNA libraries were prepared. Reprocessing the 5' RACE reads, TCRdb reports a single entry for every CDR3 protein and omits DNA. The sample includes fewer than 140,000 distinct CDR3 sequences. Study conclusions and caveats: Naive cells that were CXCR3-positive had more hydrophobic TRB CDR3s (compared with CXCR3-negative naive cells).

The CDR3 runs to 16 residues. Per germline, CDR1 SEHNR and CDR2 FQNEAQ (reference sequence). Sequencing was done on a sample of naive CXCR3+ CD8+ T cells from blood. Subset described: CD45RO-CCR7+CD27+CD95- naive CD8+ T cells expressing CXCR3 (TNR3+). V and J are TRBV7-9 and TRBJ2-7; with no DNA, the TCRdb D assignment of TRBD2 cannot be verified. The sequence was collected from a human donor in good health. Some clones in this sample may be carry-over from other donors' samples. CDR3 in amino acids: CASSSGGSGREYEQYF. The variable domain in full, with the rest retrieved from reference TRBV7-9 and TRBJ2-7, is DTGVSQNPRHKITKRGQNVTFRCDPISEHNRLYWYRQTLGQGPEFLTYFQNEAQLEKSRLLSDRFSAERPKGSFSTLEIQRTEQGDSAMYLCASSSGGSGREYEQYFGPGTRLTVT.